A selection of T cell receptor beta chains follows, all from one sample in a study of radiotherapy plus CTLA-4 blockade in lung cancer. Some clones are missing from TCRdb's copy, which holds only in-frame ones; the method was immunoSEQ multiplex PCR. The sample has roughly 53,000 clones; around 85% are singletons. This specimen consisted of peripheral blood, obtained from a patient treated with radiotherapy plus ipilimumab. The origin of the receptors is a human donor with non-small cell lung cancer who had a partial response to radiotherapy plus ipilimumab. CDR3s include the opening cysteine and the closing phenylalanine or tryptophan. Clone size is not always given. Where it is, it says once, few, many or a class for expanded clones.

v_call clone_size cdr3_length cdr3_aa
TRBV13 . 17 CASSQGTGVGGANVLTF
TRBV28 few 13 CASSHKGFETQYF
TRBV29-1 . 10 CSVVLTEAFF
TRBV5-1 . 17 CASSLWTGGVEKEKLFF
TRBV4-3 few 16 CASSQEPRGVNSPLHF
TRBV7-8 . 13 CASSLDERGEQYF
TRBV11-2 . 12 CASSSSGVGYTF
TRBV16 . 13 CASSQSVGREQYF
TRBV19 . 16 CASSTAQGSLGQPQHF
TRBV19 . 15 CASSSRAEGNEKLFF
TRBV2 . 12 CASSGGLDEQFF
TRBV30 once 12 CAWSWRGGEAFF
TRBV7-6 . 14 CASSLGGGTYEQYF
TRBV6-6 . 13 CASSYAGGYGYTF
TRBV6-5 few 12 CASSRFRSPLHF
TRBV18 . 17 CASSPAPPGQANTEAFF
TRBV6-5 . 15 CASRRNREENQPQHF
TRBV5-1 few 13 CASSLAPTEGYTF
TRBV6-4 . 17 CASSDARDRGRRRKTVF
TRBV28 once 16 CASSAPTQVFQETQYF
TRBV9 . 14 CASSGETGNTEAFF
TRBV19 . 12 CASSIAGYEQYF
TRBV5-6 few 15 CASSHGTVSGNTIYF
TRBV19 few 15 CASSIVGGASTEAFF
TRBV7-9 . 14 CASSSGGWDNEQFF
TRBV19 . 13 CASSMDSQNEQFF
TRBV19 once 15 CASSIPRAGNYGYTF
TRBV6-1 once 12 CASSAFSYEQYF
TRBV7-9 . 16 CASRVGGLGLTDTQYF
TRBV5-4 . 14 CASSLGQGNYGYTF
TRBV9 . 14 CASRSGGSQETQYF
TRBV19 . 13 CATLATREDTQYF
TRBV6-1 . 15 CASSLTGTSTGEQFF
TRBV19 . 14 CASDRGGYTGELFF
TRBV10-2 . 15 CASSEILGQGEKLFF
TRBV9 . 13 CASSDRQAYEQYF
TRBV19 . 15 CASSTWTGPTGGYTF
TRBV7-9 . 14 CASSPQFMNTEAFF
TRBV11-3 . 13 CASSLRGGDEAFF
TRBV9 . 13 CASSFTGAGELFF
TRBV29-1 . 12 CSGGTGYYEQYF
TRBV28 few 14 CASSSDRGKNIQYF
TRBV7-9 once 15 CASSLRGREKYGYTF
TRBV6-5 . 14 CASSYDFGANVLTF
TRBV4-3 . 18 CASSQGAGTDIMNTEAFF
TRBV7-8 . 17 CASSLGVAGGPYNEQFF
TRBV6-6 once 10 CASSSGEQYF
TRBV11-2 . 12 CASRRVPNEAFF
TRBV4-2 . 18 CASSQEGSGTGYGYEQYF
TRBV27 once 14 CASSLQGLGETQYF
TRBV5-6 . 13 CASRIRQGNEAFF
TRBV10-2 . 16 CASSDPLTSGQETQYF
TRBV6-1 . 11 CASGQSYEQYF
TRBV7-2 . 15 CASSSFPRGPETQYF
TRBV6-1 . 14 CASSETGPQDGYTF